This T cell receptor (beta chain) was recorded in a study of cytomegalovirus exposure and HLA in healthy donors. Study in general: A data release that came early held tens of millions of unique TCRs from HLA-typed donors.

The CDR3 has 15 residues. CDR1 and CDR2 (germline): MDHEN, SYDVKM. V lost 4 bases, J lost 2 bases, and 5 bases stayed unmatched. Study-level results: The majority of TCR sequences were rare, yet some public TCRs appeared in many donors.

This PCR relied on a set of 60 Vbeta primers and 13 Jbeta primers. Method: immunoSEQ multiplex PCR; TCRdb's copy keeps in-frame clones and lacks some. The sample contains tens of thousands of clones, roughly 69% of which appear only once. Turning to this clone: Its target is unknown.

The clonotype originates from a woman in her twenties or thirties in good health and CMV-seronegative. The sequenced sample was PBMCs. The chain has TRBV28 and TRBJ1-5; 7 bases are shared with TRBD1. CDR3 sequence: CASSWQGGGNQPQHF. The CDR3 nucleotides read TGTGCCAGCAGTTGGCAGGGGGGCGGCAATCAGCCCCAGCATTTT.